The next 9 T cell receptor beta chains were all read from a single sample in a study of CD4 T cells in relation to SARS-CoV-2 and coronaviruses. For these receptors, no antigen is known. Libraries were prepared by immunoSEQ multiplex PCR; TCRdb keeps only in-frame clonotypes and omits some of them. Of around 20,000 clones listed, around 68% are singletons. The unexposed donors gave CD4+ T cells in about 2010-2019, prior to COVID-19. Isolation of CD4+ T cells took place after about 9 days in culture. Sequencing was performed on CD4+ T cells from PBMCs, cultured in vitro. These receptors all come from a human donor in good health.

The CDR3 DNA reads as TGTGCCAGCAAGGGACGGCAGAACACTGAAGCTTTCTTT. It codes for CASKGRQNTEAFF. The chain couples TRBV11-3 to TRBJ1-1; tentative D call: TRBD1 (5 bases). CDR1 is SGHNT, CDR2 YENEEA, per germline. The CDR3 spans 13 residues. V was clipped by 7 bases and J by 1 base, with 10 bases between them.

The V and J genes are TRBV6-2 or TRBV6-3 and TRBJ1-2; D gene uncertain. CDR1 is MNHEY, CDR2 SVGEGT, per germline. V was trimmed by 5 bases and J by 1 base, leaving 5 bases between them. The CDR3 loop spans 12 amino acids. The CDR3 DNA reads TGTGCCAGCAGTACCAATAACTATGGCTACACCTTC. It encodes CASSTNNYGYTF.

As DNA, the CDR3 is TGTGCCAGTAGTATTCGGGGGATCCATGGCTACACCTTC. Protein sequence: CASSIRGIHGYTF. This chain links TRBV19 with TRBJ1-2; D is perhaps TRBD1 (5 bases). The CDR3 consists of 13 residues. Germline-derived CDR1 and CDR2 are LNHDA and SQIVND (reference sequence). Between the trimmed V and J ends, which lost 3 bases and 6 bases, there was a span of 11 bases.

V is TRBV3-1 (or the pseudogene TRBV3-2) and J is TRBJ2-5, with TRBD2 matching 8 bases. The CDR3 totals 17 residues. Trimming at V came to 1 base and at J to 5 bases, leaving 12 bases not matched to a gene. CDR1 is LGHDT, CDR2 YNNKEL, per germline (reference sequence). CDR3: CASSQAPIAGGHETQYF. CDR3 nucleotide sequence: TGTGCCAGCAGCCAAGCCCCGATCGCGGGGGGTCACGAGACCCAGTACTTC.

This clone was seen a single time. The rearrangement uses TRBV4-1 and TRBJ2-3; D not resolved. The CDR3 covers 15 residues. Germline V gene sequence: CDR1 MGHRA, CDR2 YSYEKL. Deletions cut 0 bases from V and 2 bases from J, with 9 bases between. The CDR3 here is CASSQETLTTDTQYF. The CDR3, as DNA: TGCGCCAGCAGCCAAGAGACCCTGACCACAGATACGCAGTATTTT.

The chain is built from TRBV10-1 and TRBJ1-1; 8 positions match TRBD1. This CDR3 contains 16 residues. Germline-derived CDR1 and CDR2 are WNHNN and SYGVQD (reference sequence). With 2 bases clipped from V and 2 bases from J, the junction kept 7 bases outside the gene matches. CDR3 nucleotide sequence: TGCGCCAGCAGTGAGCAACTCGGACAGGGAAACACTGAAGCTTTCTTT. Translation: CASSEQLGQGNTEAFF.

The J gene is TRBJ2-5, the V gene TRBV29-1; D not certain. The CDR3 consists of 12 residues. Germline V gene lookup returns CDR1 SQVTM and CDR2 ANQGSEA. Trimming took off 4 bases at V and 0 bases at J, with 6 bases between the two ends. The CDR3 loop reads CSVGQNQETQYF. CDR3 in DNA: TGCAGCGTTGGGCAGAACCAAGAGACCCAGTACTTC.

This clone showed up just a few times. The chain employs TRBV3-1 (or the pseudogene TRBV3-2) and TRBJ1-4; D perhaps matches TRBD1 (5 bases). Germline CDR1 is LGHDT and CDR2 is YNNKEL (reference sequence). This CDR3 region has 14 residues. V was shortened by 5 bases and J by 5 bases, with 12 bases between the two germline ends. The CDR3 spells CASSSRVENEKLFF. The CDR3 DNA reads TGTGCCAGCAGCTCCAGGGTAGAGAATGAAAAACTGTTTTTT.

The CDR3, as DNA: TGTGCCAGCAGCTTGCAGGGTAGGCAAGGGAACTATGGCTACACCTTC. This encodes CASSLQGRQGNYGYTF. The chain has TRBV5-5 and TRBJ1-2; tentative D call: TRBD1 (5 bases). This CDR3 is built from 16 residues. Germline values: CDR1 SGHKS, CDR2 YYEKEE (reference sequence). Between the trimmed V and J ends, which lost 1 base and 2 bases, there was a span of 15 bases.